The next 12 T cell receptor beta chains were all read from a single sample in a study of blood T cell repertoires in COVID-19. TCRdb's copy holds only in-frame clones and misses some; the assay was immunoSEQ multiplex PCR. The sample gives tens of thousands of clones, about 75% of which show up once; under 9.5% is in the top ten. Sample: peripheral blood. Receptor source: a man in his 70s with active or convalescent COVID-19.

The rearrangement uses TRBV5-1 and TRBJ2-3; perhaps TRBD2 as D (5 bases). With 2 bases removed from V and 10 bases from J, the gap between germline ends came to 14 bases. This CDR3 is built from 13 residues. The germline gives CDR1 SGHRS, CDR2 YFSETQ. CDR3 sequence reads: CASSLNSGPAQYF. The CDR3 bases are TGCGCCAGCAGCTTAAACAGCGGACCGGCGCAGTATTTT.

The chain employs TRBV30 and TRBJ1-5; 8 nucleotides align to TRBD1. V lost 8 bases to trimming and J lost 6 bases; unmatched junction nucleotides: 6. The CDR3 contains 12 residues. Germline CDR1 is GTSNPN and CDR2 is SVGIG (reference sequence). CDR3 DNA: TGTGCCGGTGGACAGGGAGGTCAGCCCCAGCATTTT. It encodes CAGGQGGQPQHF.

The chain combines TRBV28 with TRBJ2-5; 9 nucleotides agree with TRBD1. The CDR3 has 15 residues. The germline V gene has CDR1 MDHEN and CDR2 SYDVKM. Trimming took 5 bases from V and 5 from J; bases not matched to a gene: 9. This CDR3 reads CASSPGQGKRETQYF. The CDR3 DNA reads as TGTGCCAGCAGTCCGGGACAGGGTAAAAGGGAGACCCAGTACTTC.

The chain recombines TRBV29-1 with TRBJ1-1, with a weak D call TRBD1 (5 bases). The CDR3 is 15 amino acids. Trimming took off 6 bases at V and 6 bases at J, with 23 bases between the two ends. Germline loops: CDR1 SQVTM, CDR2 ANQGSEA. CDR3 in amino acids: CSVRTTTQGQAEAFF. For the CDR3, the DNA is TGCAGCGTCAGAACCACAACCCAGGGTCAGGCTGAAGCTTTCTTT.

This clone was picked up a small number of times. The chain recombines TRBV7-6 with TRBJ1-1; no reliable D call. Germline lookup yields CDR1 SGHVS and CDR2 FNYEAQ. This CDR3 spans 14 amino acids. V lost 4 bases and J lost 7, with 16 bases in between. The CDR3 sequence: CASSSEVPGSEAFF. CDR3 sequence (DNA): TGTGCCAGCAGCTCCGAGGTCCCCGGGAGTGAAGCTTTCTTT.

The chain couples TRBV11-3 to TRBJ2-2; D may be TRBD2 (7 bases). Germline CDR1 SGHNT, CDR2 YENEEA. The CDR3 runs to 15 residues. With 5 bases removed from V and 3 bases from J, the gap between germline ends came to 13 bases. CDR3 loop: CASSTRGADTGELFF. CDR3 sequence (DNA): TGTGCCAGCAGCACTCGGGGGGCAGACACCGGGGAGCTGTTTTTT.

This chain joins TRBV29-1 and TRBJ2-2, with 10 bases that match TRBD1. Losses at the gene ends were 7 bases for V and 8 bases for J; bases not matched to a gene: 7. Per germline, CDR1 SQVTM and CDR2 ANQGSEA. This CDR3 is 13 amino acids long. For the CDR3, the DNA is TGCAGCGGGTCGACAGGGGGCCAGGGGGAGCTGTTTTTT. Encoded protein: CSGSTGGQGELFF.

The chain couples TRBV10-1 to TRBJ1-5; D gene unclear. In germline, CDR1 is WNHNN, CDR2 SYGVQD (reference sequence). This CDR3 has 13 amino acids. V lost 6 bases, J lost 2 bases, and 8 bases lay in between. The CDR3 spells CASSRYGNQPQHF. CDR3 bases: TGCGCCAGCAGCCGGTATGGCAATCAGCCCCAGCATTTT.

The chain couples TRBV28 to TRBJ1-5, with D unclear. The germline V gene has CDR1 MDHEN and CDR2 SYDVKM. CDR3 length equals 16 residues. V shed 2 bases and J shed 0 bases, with 11 bases lying between them. DNA of the CDR3: TGTGCCAGCAGTTTAAACAGTTTAAATAGCAATCAGCCCCAGCATTTT. It translates to CASSLNSLNSNQPQHF. The full variable domain, its missing parts supplied by reference TRBV28 and TRBJ1-5, is DVKVTQSSRYLVKRTGEKVFLECVQDMDHENMFWYRQDPGLGLRLIYFSYDVKMKEKGDIPEGYSVSREKKERFSLILESASTNQTSMYLCASSLNSLNSNQPQHFGDGTRLSIL.

This clone was picked up a small number of times. V gene TRBV3-1 (or the pseudogene TRBV3-2) combines with J gene TRBJ2-1; tentatively, D is TRBD2 (6 bases). Germline lookup yields CDR1 LGHDT and CDR2 YNNKEL (reference sequence). Trimming cost V 3 bases and J 5 bases, with 14 bases left between them. The CDR3 has 15 residues. In nucleotides, the CDR3 is TGTGCCAGCAGCCAGGCTGGACTACCCCACAATGAGCAGTTCTTC. Translating gives CASSQAGLPHNEQFF.

The V and J genes are TRBV13 and TRBJ2-1; 7 positions match TRBD1. Germline CDR1 is PRHDT and CDR2 is FYEKMQ (reference sequence). V trimming: 3 bases; J trimming: 9 bases; junction bases outside the gene matches: 11. This CDR3 is 15 amino acids long. CDR3: CASSLGDSRIREQFF. The CDR3 DNA is TGTGCCAGCAGCTTGGGGGACAGCCGAATTCGTGAGCAGTTCTTC.

The CDR3 region has the DNA TGTGCCAGCAGTTCAAGACAGGGGGAGGGGAATATCTACGAGCAGTACTTC. The encoded protein is CASSSRQGEGNIYEQYF. The rearrangement uses TRBV27 and TRBJ2-7, with 9 bases identical to TRBD1. V shed 4 bases, J shed 3 bases, and the junction held 13 bases outside the gene matches. Germline V CDR1 and CDR2: MNHEY, SMNVEV (reference sequence). The CDR3 is 17 amino acids.